This T cell receptor beta chain is drawn from a study of cytomegalovirus exposure and HLA in healthy donors. Some clones are missing from TCRdb's copy, which holds only in-frame ones; the method was immunoSEQ multiplex PCR. The sample includes around 300,000 clones, 80% to 90% of them seen just once. This clone was observed once. Between the trimmed V and J ends, which lost 0 bases and 8 bases, there was a span of 11 bases. The CDR3 has 15 amino acids. The germline V gene has CDR1 LGHNA and CDR2 YSLEER. The clonotype was recovered from a young woman in good health and CMV-seronegative. Specimen: PBMCs. The chain has TRBV4-3 and TRBJ1-6; D ambiguous. This chain's CDR3 is CASSQDILGDSPLHF. As DNA, the CDR3 is TGCGCCAGCAGCCAAGACATTCTGGGAGATTCACCCCTCCACTTT.